One TCR beta chain is described in this entry. Its antigen is still unknown. The data derive from a study of blood T cells in healthy people across ages. Study details: About one barcoded TCR beta cDNA was captured per two T cells.

Germline CDR1 MGHDK, CDR2 SYGVNS. The CDR3 contains 14 residues. The V gene lost 7 bases and the J gene lost 2 bases, with 14 bases spanning the gap. Each donor was a healthy Caucasian individual from Russia, aged about 6 to 90. Findings of the study overall: Higher naive T cell percentage went strongly together with higher TCR beta diversity. Getting older went along with TCR beta diversity per million T cells dropping roughly linearly.

With a J-beta primer mix and a sample-barcoded 5' primer, a second PCR ran roughly 6 to 11 cycles. TCRdb reanalysed the 5' RACE reads using MiXCR and keeps one entry per CDR3 protein. The table has 1 million to 1.2 million distinct CDR3 sequences, under 40% seen once. The specimen sequenced was blood. This TCR derives from a young man in good health. The rearrangement links TRBV25-1 to TRBJ1-2, with D unclear. CDR3 amino acids: CASTEGPSNYGYTF. The CDR3 nucleotides read TGTGCCAGCACCGAGGGCCCTTCGAACTATGGCTACACCTTC.